These T cell receptor beta chains were read from a single sample in a study of blood T cell repertoires in COVID-19. This table comes from immunoSEQ multiplex PCR, and its TCRdb copy is limited to in-frame clones, with some not included. Here the sample spans tens of thousands of clones, over 60% being singletons. The specimen sequenced was peripheral blood. The receptors originated from a man aged 65 to 79 with COVID-19, enrolled during active disease. Both conserved end residues are trimmed from each CDR3. Size tells how often a clone was seen (once, few, many) or the class of an expanded clone, and some rows leave it out.

J gene	V gene	clone size	CDR3 protein
TRBJ2-1	TRBV6-4	few	ASSDSGPENEQF
TRBJ2-7	TRBV28	NA	ASSSIQGSYEQY
TRBJ2-7	TRBV9	NA	ASKRAEGPYEQY
TRBJ2-1	TRBV20-1	NA	SASLLPAGGEEQF
TRBJ2-7	TRBV29-1	few	SVWSPGLAYEQY
TRBJ1-5	TRBV28	NA	ASSQPRAQQGWDQPQH
TRBJ2-2	TRBV2	NA	ASRGTSGPTGELF
TRBJ2-7	TRBV21-1	NA	ASSKGDRTYYEQY
TRBJ2-7	TRBV28	NA	ASSYRGPQYEQY
TRBJ1-1	TRBV7-2	NA	ASSLEGVRILNHPQAF
TRBJ2-1	TRBV5-4	NA	ASSLGLAGRSEQF
TRBJ1-5	TRBV15	NA	ATSSPRDSNQPQH
TRBJ2-7	TRBV5-4	NA	ASSSGGGLAGTYEQY
TRBJ2-7	TRBV12-3/TRBV12-4	NA	ASSNLAGDEQY
TRBJ2-1	TRBV30	NA	AWSALGQGINEQF
TRBJ2-7	TRBV5-1	many	ASKDDRGFSYEQY
TRBJ1-1	TRBV5-1	NA	ASSWTPGQLNTEAF
TRBJ1-2	TRBV7-8	NA	ASSLGSGTARNYGYT
TRBJ2-1	TRBV15	NA	ATSRALAGVDEQF
TRBJ2-3	TRBV27	NA	ASSHLAGDATDTQY
TRBJ1-2	TRBV18	NA	ASSPQGARLRANYGYT
TRBJ2-7	TRBV29-1	once	SAGTGGYEQY
TRBJ1-5	TRBV10-3	NA	AISENEGAQPQH
TRBJ2-7	TRBV6-2/TRBV6-3	NA	ASSLRTEYEQY
TRBJ2-7	TRBV28	NA	ASSLDIPSFFSGDNYEQY
TRBJ2-1	TRBV7-2	NA	ASSLVAFGGNEQF
TRBJ1-6	TRBV28	NA	ASSLFPGGTLKARP
TRBJ2-7	TRBV28	NA	ASRVESPSYEQY
TRBJ1-5	TRBV11-1	NA	ASSRGGNQPQH
TRBJ2-3	TRBV20-1	NA	SASGLRTDTQY
TRBJ2-5	TRBV20-1	NA	RIGQGETQY
TRBJ2-7	TRBV5-1	NA	ASSLTGDEQY
TRBJ2-7	TRBV13	NA	ASSAHLLAGILDYEQY
TRBJ2-1	TRBV7-9	NA	ASSNLAGRSNEQF
TRBJ1-6	TRBV4-3	NA	ASSQDYETYNSPLH
TRBJ1-2	TRBV19	few	ASSIVYDGGYGYT
TRBJ2-7	TRBV6-5	NA	ASLRQGTYEQY
TRBJ1-6	TRBV18	NA	ASSPMGQGNSPLH
TRBJ2-7	TRBV20-1	NA	SGDRGYEQY
TRBJ1-2	TRBV4-2	NA	ASTIGGDSRYGYT
TRBJ2-3	TRBV25-1	NA	ASSSRGLYSTDTQY
TRBJ2-7	TRBV9	few	ASSVFSSSYEQY
TRBJ1-1	TRBV11-2	NA	ASSTSDRVAEAF
TRBJ2-1	TRBV6-5	NA	ASRVDRGLYNEQF
TRBJ1-5	TRBV2	NA	ASSDRGLGQPQH
TRBJ2-3	TRBV9	NA	ASSVLAGGPADTQY
TRBJ2-2	TRBV2	few	ASVGTSVNTGELF
TRBJ1-2	TRBV5-4	NA	ASSQGQIPGRIYGYT
TRBJ1-5	TRBV19	NA	ASSEYGRGGNQPQH
TRBJ1-4	TRBV5-1	NA	ASRVQATNEKLF
TRBJ2-3	TRBV9	NA	ASSIGTSGTTDTQY
TRBJ1-2	TRBV18	NA	ASSPTGETYYGYT
TRBJ1-5	TRBV6-2/TRBV6-3	NA	ASSYGSRGPDQPQH
TRBJ1-6	TRBV2	NA	ASRGEVRSPLH
TRBJ1-1	TRBV5-4	NA	ASSPPPGQSPEAF
TRBJ2-2	TRBV9	NA	ASSPGTSGRLAGELF
TRBJ1-1	TRBV7-8	NA	ASSSGIWGTEAF
TRBJ2-7	TRBV3-1/TRBV3-2	NA	ASSQAPGQLYEQY
TRBJ1-5	TRBV28	NA	ASSSDRRRANQPQH